This is a list of T cell receptor beta chains from one sample in a study of T cells expressing NK-cell markers. Reprocessing the 5' RACE reads, TCRdb reports a single entry for every CDR3 protein and omits DNA. This sample carries 550,000 or so distinct CDR3 sequences, with approximately 3.6% going to the ten biggest clones. The sample comprised blood T cells: a sorted CD56 or NKG2C T cell subset, CD4+ or CD8+ T cells, or bulk PBMC T cells (not recorded which). These receptors originate from a man between 18 and 35 years old in good health. Each CDR3 is given with its conserved first and last residue.

TRBV20-1,TRBJ2-4,CSAISSEKNIQYF
TRBV6-2/TRBV6-3,TRBJ2-2,CASRSLMGVDPGELFF
TRBV6-1,TRBJ1-6,CASMTGINSPLHF
TRBV5-5,TRBJ2-1,CASSLDSLMVF
TRBV10-3,TRBJ1-5,CAISESGGNQPQHF
TRBV15,TRBJ2-7,CATSRERGNYYEQYF
TRBV10-3,TRBJ2-7,CAISDSEGTSGRGSYEQYF
TRBV4-2,TRBJ1-2,CASSQGTGGYGYTF
TRBV27,TRBJ2-1,CASSFQGTRNEQFF
TRBV5-6,TRBJ2-1,CASSIEDEQFF
TRBV4-2,TRBJ1-1,CASSQGERPRAFF
TRBV12-3/TRBV12-4,TRBJ2-3,CASRNIKDTQYF
TRBV11-1,TRBJ2-7,CASSLGASGPYEQYF
TRBV9,TRBJ2-3,CASSVEAGETDTQYF
TRBV10-3,TRBJ2-1,CASALGYNEQFF
TRBV20-1,TRBJ2-7,CSARGLAGGYEQYF
TRBV7-3,TRBJ2-3,CASSWTSTDTQYF
TRBV11-1,TRBJ2-1,CASSAPTNRGRGPNEQFF
TRBV12-3/TRBV12-4,TRBJ2-2,CASSSGTGELFF
TRBV28,TRBJ2-5,CASSLSGQAIQETQYF
TRBV6-5,TRBJ2-5,CASSYKLQETQYF
TRBV20-1,TRBJ1-6,CSAGAIQGAATLHF
TRBV5-1,TRBJ1-1,CASRPGPSWTEAFF
TRBV12-3/TRBV12-4,TRBJ2-2,CASSPAGRGSNTGELFF
TRBV5-1,TRBJ2-5,CASKGQGSGETQYF
TRBV20-1,TRBJ2-2,CSAPLSGSATGELFF
TRBV12-3/TRBV12-4,TRBJ2-1,CASSFLNVRSYNEQFF
TRBV3-1,TRBJ2-2,CASSSSTSSGELFF
TRBV5-1,TRBJ2-1,CASSLARLADLNEQFF
TRBV29-1,TRBJ2-5,CSVEDWGTQYF
TRBV28,TRBJ2-1,CASTSTSGRHEQFF